Each of the 30 T cell receptor beta chains below was sequenced from the same sample in a study of T cells in Graves' hyperthyroidism and ophthalmopathy. Amplified TCR beta CDR3 regions derived from RNA transcripts. An initial round of RT-PCR targeting the TCR CDR3 relied on the HTBI primer set. From the multiplex PCR reads, TCRdb called clonotypes with MiXCR, one entry per CDR3 protein. The sample lists 500,000 or so distinct CDR3 sequences, roughly 18% occurring once. The sample was blood. Every receptor here comes from a woman aged 18-29 years with Graves' ophthalmopathy.

This clonotype was counted at least ten times. The V gene is TRBV28, the J gene TRBJ1-5; weak D call: TRBD1 (6 bases). V lost 7 bases and J 7 bases, leaving 14 bases between the germline ends. Germline lookup yields CDR1 MDHEN and CDR2 SYDVKM. The CDR3 sequence is 13 residues long. The CDR3 is CASITGFGQPQHF. In DNA, the CDR3 is TGTGCCAGCATTACAGGGTTCGGGCAGCCCCAGCATTTT. The full variable domain, rest sourced from reference TRBV28 and TRBJ1-5, is DVKVTQSSRYLVKRTGEKVFLECVQDMDHENMFWYRQDPGLGLRLIYFSYDVKMKEKGDIPEGYSVSREKKERFSLILESASTNQTSMYLCASITGFGQPQHFGDGTRLSIL.

The chain recombines TRBV7-2 with TRBJ2-3, with 13 bases fitting TRBD2. V trimming: 3 bases; J trimming: 5 bases; junction bases outside the gene matches: 5. This CDR3 has 16 residues. The V gene's germline CDR1 is SGHTA and CDR2 FQGNSA. CDR3 sequence: CASSFGLAGAKDTQYF. In DNA form, the CDR3 reads TGTGCCAGCAGCTTTGGACTAGCGGGAGCAAAAGATACGCAGTATTTT.

Ten or more counts support this clonotype. This chain links TRBV2 with TRBJ1-5, with D perhaps TRBD1 (6 bases). Deletions cut 5 bases from V and 7 bases from J, with 12 bases between. CDR1 and CDR2 (germline): SNHLY, FYNNEI. The CDR3 sequence is 13 residues long. The CDR3 is CASSRGLEQPQHF. The CDR3 nucleotides read TGTGCCAGCAGTAGGGGGTTGGAGCAGCCCCAGCATTTT.

A few counts support this clonotype. The rearrangement joins TRBV7-3 to TRBJ2-5, with D perhaps matching TRBD2 (5 bases). Trimming left V 3 bases short and J 4 bases short, with 12 bases between. This CDR3 region has 14 residues. Germline CDR1 reads SGHTA; CDR2 reads FQGTGA. The CDR3 loop is CASSLSSGGETQYF. The CDR3 DNA follows: TGTGCCAGCAGCTTGAGCAGCGGTGGAGAGACCCAGTACTTC.

V and J are TRBV27 and TRBJ1-1; possible D gene TRBD1, 6 bases. Trimming removed 0 bases at V and 6 bases at J, with 23 bases between. The CDR3 is 18 amino acids. Looked up from germline, CDR1 is MNHEY and CDR2 is SMNVEV (reference sequence). CDR3: CASSLSPGTKLRSPEAFF. The CDR3 bases are TGTGCCAGCAGTTTATCGCCCGGGACAAAATTAAGGAGCCCTGAAGCTTTCTTT.

The V call is TRBV6-2 or TRBV6-3, the J call TRBJ2-1; 13 bases are a match to TRBD2. Germline CDR1 MNHEY, CDR2 SVGEGT. The J segment lost 9 bases and the V segment lost 8 bases, leaving 16 bases of the junction unmatched. The CDR3 has 17 residues. The CDR3 bases are TGTGCCAGCTCACCGCCTACCGGGACTAGCGGGATTAGTGAGCAGTTCTTC. Translation gives CASSPPTGTSGISEQFF.

This clonotype was recorded at least ten times. The chain joins TRBV20-1 to TRBJ2-7; no firm D call. The V and J ends lost 0 bases and 2 bases respectively, with 5 bases between them. Germline V gene lookup returns CDR1 DFQATT and CDR2 SNEGSKA (reference sequence). The CDR3 runs to 12 residues. The CDR3 reads CSAREGTYEQYF. CDR3 nucleotides: TGCAGTGCTAGAGAGGGGACCTACGAGCAGTACTTC.

The table lists this clonotype with many counts. The chain uses TRBV27 and TRBJ2-1; no clear D. The CDR3 extends over 14 amino acids. Germline CDR1 is MNHEY and CDR2 is SMNVEV (reference sequence). V lost 3 bases and J 3 bases, leaving 9 bases between the germline ends. Here the CDR3 reads CASSFSSYYNEQFF. CDR3 bases: TGTGCCAGCAGTTTCAGCAGTTACTACAATGAGCAGTTCTTC.

This chain connects TRBV20-1 to TRBJ2-2, with TRBD1 matching over 7 bases. V dropped 4 bases and J dropped 4; count of bases not matched to a gene: 6. CDR3 length equals 14 residues. Germline V CDR1 and CDR2: DFQATT, SNEGSKA (reference sequence). This CDR3 reads CSAKQGSVTGELFF. CDR3 nucleotide sequence: TGCAGTGCTAAACAGGGGAGCGTCACCGGGGAGCTGTTTTTT.

This clonotype was picked up a small number of times. The J gene is TRBJ1-1, the V gene TRBV20-1; 9 nucleotides match TRBD1. Trimming cost V 3 bases and J 7 bases; bases outside gene matches: 18. In germline, CDR1 is DFQATT, CDR2 SNEGSKA (reference sequence). The CDR3 length is 17 residues. CDR3 DNA sequence: TGCAGTGCTAGGCCGTCAAGGGACAGGGTGAGATTAGGTGAAGCTTTCTTT. This translates into CSARPSRDRVRLGEAFF.

This clonotype appeared a few times. The CDR3: CSVDPGGTDTQYF. The CDR3 DNA reads TGCAGCGTTGACCCAGGGGGCACAGATACGCAGTATTTT. The V call is TRBV29-1, the J call TRBJ2-3; D possibly corresponds to TRBD1 (6 bases). V was shortened by 3 bases and J by 1 base, with 8 bases between the two germline ends. Germline-derived CDR1 and CDR2 are SQVTM and ANQGSEA. The CDR3 length is 13 residues.

This clonotype was found a few times. The genes are TRBV9 and TRBJ2-1, with TRBD2 matching 9 bases. This CDR3 region has 17 residues. Germline CDR1 reads SGDLS; CDR2 reads YYNGEE. V trimming: 0 bases; J trimming: 4 bases; junction bases outside the gene matches: 8. The CDR3 DNA is TGTGCCAGCAGCGTAGGTCTTGCGGGAGGGGGTTACAATGAGCAGTTCTTC. This encodes CASSVGLAGGGYNEQFF.

This clonotype was observed a few times. This chain uses TRBV4-2 with TRBJ2-7; 11 nucleotides align to TRBD2. Trimming took 0 bases from V and 3 from J; bases not matched to a gene: 4. The germline gives CDR1 LGHNA, CDR2 YNFKEQ. This CDR3 has 16 amino acids. The CDR3: CASSQEKTSGNYEQYF. For the CDR3, the DNA is TGTGCCAGCAGCCAAGAGAAGACTAGCGGGAACTACGAGCAGTACTTC.

Concerning this clonotype: A much larger clone lies a single base off, so this may be a read error. The chain is built from TRBV7-6 and TRBJ1-2; TRBD1 agrees at 7 bases. The V gene end was trimmed by 8 bases and the J gene end by 4 bases; junction bases not matched to a gene: 7. The CDR3 runs 13 residues. From germline, CDR1 is SGHVS and CDR2 FNYEAQ. CDR3 region: CASGSRDSYGYTF. The CDR3 DNA sequence: TGTGCCAGCGGCTCAAGGGACAGCTATGGCTACACCTTC.

This clonotype appeared a few times. The gene calls are TRBV4-3 and TRBJ1-2; D might be TRBD1 (6 bases). This CDR3 is 16 amino acids long. The V gene's germline CDR1 is LGHNA and CDR2 YSLEER. Trimming took off 0 bases at V and 5 bases at J, with 16 bases between the two ends. The chain's CDR3 is CASSQDIRTADYGYTF. In DNA, the CDR3 is TGCGCCAGCAGCCAAGATATTAGGACAGCCGATTATGGCTACACCTTC.

Turning to this clonotype: This may be a read error: a much more frequent sequence differs by one nucleotide. The J gene is TRBJ1-2, the V gene TRBV30; D is undetermined. Germline values: CDR1 GTSNPN, CDR2 SVGIG (reference sequence). The CDR3 totals 12 residues. The CDR3 bases are TGTGTCTGGATGAAGGAGACCTATGGCTACACCTTC. Translating it yields CVWMKETYGYTF.

With respect to this clonotype: This may come from a read error, since a much larger clone is one base off. Likely a read error: the CDR3 ends without its conserved phenylalanine or tryptophan. The J gene is TRBJ2-3, the V gene TRBV3-1; 8 bases match TRBD2. The CDR3 runs to 16 residues. The ends lost 3 bases at V and 0 bases at J; junction bases unmatched: 5. The germline CDR1 and CDR2 sequences are LGHDT and YNNKEL (reference sequence). The DNA of the CDR3 is TGTGCCAGCAGCCAGCGGGGGGCCCGTAGCACAGATACGCAGTATTCT. Translating gives CASSQRGARSTDTQYS.

At least ten counts were recorded for this clonotype. The gene calls are TRBV3-1 and TRBJ1-6; D is unclear. In germline, CDR1 is LGHDT, CDR2 YNNKEL (reference sequence). The CDR3 length is 17 residues. The V gene lost 3 bases and the J gene lost 0 bases, with 12 bases spanning the gap. CDR3 sequence: CASSQQTASSYNSPLHF. CDR3 nucleotides: TGTGCCAGCAGCCAGCAGACCGCCAGCTCCTATAATTCACCCCTCCACTTT.

This clonotype was picked up a small number of times. This chain connects TRBV24-1 to TRBJ2-3; 10 bases line up with TRBD1. With V trimmed by 3 bases and J by 2 bases, 4 bases remained unmatched. Per germline, CDR1 KGHDR and CDR2 SFDVKD. The CDR3 is 16 amino acids. Here the CDR3 reads CATSDRDRGLTDTQYF. CDR3 DNA: TGTGCCACCAGTGATCGGGACAGGGGTCTCACAGATACGCAGTATTTT.

In the case of this clonotype: A much more abundant neighbour one base away suggests this may be a read error. The gene calls are TRBV27 and TRBJ1-5; D call uncertain. The length of the CDR3 is 14 residues. Germline lookup yields CDR1 MNHEY and CDR2 SMNVEV (reference sequence). The CDR3 spells CTSSWRGSNQPQHF. CDR3 in DNA: TGTACCAGCAGTTGGAGAGGGAGCAATCAGCCCCAGCATTTT.

This clonotype was observed many times. The J gene is TRBJ2-1, the V gene TRBV28; D might be TRBD1 or TRBD2, each matching 5 bases. Trimming stripped 3 bases from V and 5 bases from J, with 14 bases between. Per germline, CDR1 MDHEN and CDR2 SYDVKM. The CDR3 loop spans 15 amino acids. The CDR3 DNA reads TGTGCCAGCAGTTTTGAACTAGTGGGGGACAATGAGCAGTTCTTC. As protein: CASSFELVGDNEQFF.

At least ten counts were recorded for this clonotype. The chain is built from TRBV9 and TRBJ1-1; 7 bases are a match to TRBD1. CDR1 is SGDLS, CDR2 YYNGEE, per germline. Losses at the gene ends were 1 base for V and 1 base for J; bases not matched to a gene: 4. The CDR3 length is 15 residues. CDR3 in amino acids: CASSVNRGENTEAFF. Written as DNA, the CDR3 is TGTGCCAGCAGCGTAAACAGGGGTGAGAACACTGAAGCTTTCTTT.

Many counts were recorded for this clonotype. V gene TRBV7-9 combines with J gene TRBJ2-5; unclear D gene. Deletions cut 5 bases from V and 5 bases from J, with 15 bases between. Germline values: CDR1 SEHNR, CDR2 FQNEAQ (reference sequence). The CDR3 length is 14 residues. The DNA for the CDR3 is TGTGCCAGCAGCCATCCCCCCCAGGAGGAGACCCAGTACTTC. Translation gives CASSHPPQEETQYF.

This chain connects TRBV6-4 to TRBJ2-1; 7 bases agree with TRBD2. J was trimmed by 8 bases and V by 7 bases; bases with no gene match: 11. This CDR3 is 14 amino acids long. Germline assignment: CDR1 MRHNA and CDR2 SNTAGT. The CDR3 spells CASKSTTSVDEQFF. CDR3 coding DNA: TGTGCCAGCAAATCCACCACTAGCGTCGATGAGCAGTTCTTC.

The chain employs TRBV7-8 and TRBJ1-2, with 11 bases matching TRBD1. This CDR3 has 14 residues. Germline lookup yields CDR1 SGHVS and CDR2 FQNEAQ. V lost 4 bases, J lost 4 bases, and 2 bases stayed unmatched. The CDR3 region has the DNA TGTGCCAGCAGCTCGGGACAGGGGGTCTATGGCTACACCTTC. It codes for CASSSGQGVYGYTF.

The gene calls are TRBV18 and TRBJ2-2, with a tentative D call TRBD1 (6 bases). From germline, CDR1 is KGHSH and CDR2 LQKENI. CDR3 length: 15 amino acids. V was pared by 1 base and J by 1 base, with 7 bases between. The CDR3 here is CASSPQQGNTGELFF. In nucleotides, the CDR3 is TGTGCCAGCTCACCACAACAGGGGAACACCGGGGAGCTGTTTTTT.

This chain links TRBV5-1 with TRBJ2-1; 8 positions agree with TRBD1. J lost 9 bases, V lost 5 bases, and 16 bases had no gene match. Germline CDR1 and CDR2: SGHRS and YFSETQ. The CDR3 runs to 16 residues. CDR3 in amino acids: CASSNEPGQAVLEQFF. The DNA for the CDR3 is TGCGCCAGCAGTAATGAACCGGGACAGGCGGTACTTGAGCAGTTCTTC.

The CDR3 region is CSAQGLNTEAFF. In nucleotides, the CDR3 is TGCAGCGCACAGGGCTTAAACACTGAAGCTTTCTTT. The gene calls are TRBV29-1 and TRBJ1-1, with D possibly TRBD1 on 6 matching bases. V gave up 7 bases and J gave up 2 bases, with 11 bases separating them. CDR1 is SQVTM and CDR2 is ANQGSEA in the germline V gene. CDR3 length: 12 residues.

This clonotype was counted only a few times. This chain uses TRBV20-1 with TRBJ2-3, with TRBD2 identical over 8 bases. V lost 6 bases to trimming and J lost 5 bases; unmatched junction nucleotides: 13. Germline V gene lookup returns CDR1 DFQATT and CDR2 SNEGSKA (reference sequence). This CDR3 region has 15 residues. The CDR3 DNA reads TGCAGTGCGAAAACCGGGACTAGAGTTGGAGATACGCAGTATTTT. This translates into CSAKTGTRVGDTQYF.

This clonotype came up many times. The J gene is TRBJ1-1, the V gene TRBV28; D is possibly TRBD1 (6 bases). Germline loops: CDR1 MDHEN, CDR2 SYDVKM. CDR3 length equals 17 residues. With 3 bases removed from V and 1 base from J, the gap between germline ends came to 18 bases. The CDR3 spells CASSFRQWQGSNTEAFF. As DNA, the CDR3 is TGTGCCAGCAGTTTTCGTCAGTGGCAGGGGTCGAACACTGAAGCTTTCTTT.